The clone carrying this T cell receptor beta chain has a handful of counts. The antigen is not known. The data belong to a study of Ad26.COV2.S vaccination and SARS-CoV-2 variants. In the study overall: This donor came from the COV1001 trial of Ad26.COV2.S.

The assay was immunoSEQ multiplex PCR, and TCRdb's table has in-frame clones only and misses some. The sample lists about 350,000 clones, around 87% occurring once. Treatment indicated: about 20 received Ad26.COV2.S at low or high dose, single or two shots; roughly five received placebo; per-sample allocation not given. At day 63 after the first vaccine or placebo injection, samples were drawn. In Boston, the donor was an adult between 18-55 years of age. Trimming took 0 bases from V and 0 from J, leaving 12 bases between them. Per germline, CDR1 LGHNA and CDR2 YNFKEQ. The CDR3 spans 17 residues. Study results and caveats: TCR breadth and depth estimates may have understated total T cell responses.

Sample: peripheral blood, taken in a trial of Ad26.COV2.S vaccine versus placebo. This chain uses TRBV4-2 with TRBJ2-1, with D possibly being TRBD2 (6 bases). This TCR came from a person aged 18-60 years who received the Ad26.COV2.S COVID-19 vaccine or a placebo. The CDR3 spells CASSQDRGLTSYNEQFF. Written as DNA, the CDR3 is TGTGCCAGCAGCCAAGATAGGGGACTGACCTCCTACAATGAGCAGTTCTTC.